These T cell receptor beta chains were read from a single sample in a study of cytomegalovirus exposure and HLA in healthy donors. Generated by immunoSEQ multiplex PCR, the TCRdb table keeps only in-frame clones and is missing some. This sample has 130,000 to 150,000 clones; about four fifths occur once, and the top ten carry about 2.2%. The sequencing input was PBMCs. The receptors were sampled from a man in his thirties or forties in good health and CMV-seronegative. Both conserved end residues are part of each CDR3. The D gene is left open where the match is weak. Size values are once, few and many counts, or a class for expanded clones, and some rows have none.

clone_size	j_call	v_call	d_call	cdr3_nt	cdr3_aa
few	TRBJ1-1	TRBV28	TRBD1	TGTGCCAGTTCTCCCGGGACAGGGTTGACCACTGAAGCTTTCTTT	CASSPGTGLTTEAFF
-	TRBJ2-4	TRBV10-2	TRBD2	TGCGCCAGCAATGCCCTAGCGGGAGATATACTAGCCAAAAACATTCAGTACTTC	CASNALAGDILAKNIQYF
-	TRBJ1-4	TRBV5-1	TRBD1	TGCGCCAGCAGCCCAACGGGGGGACAGGGTAATGAAAAACTGTTTTTT	CASSPTGGQGNEKLFF
-	TRBJ2-1	TRBV15	TRBD1	TGTGCCACCAGCAGAGACAGGGGGTCCTACAATGAGCAGTTCTTC	CATSRDRGSYNEQFF
-	TRBJ2-1	TRBV5-1	TRBD1	TGCGCCAGCAGCTGGGGTGGAGCAGGGGGCTACAATGAGCAGTTCTTC	CASSWGGAGGYNEQFF
-	TRBJ2-1	TRBV28	TRBD2	TGTGCCAGCAGTTCCCCGGATAGCGGGGGAGTAAATGAGCAGTTCTTC	CASSSPDSGGVNEQFF
-	TRBJ1-4	TRBV5-3	-	TGTGCCAGAAGCTCAACTCTCTCCGACAGACCAAAACTGTTTTTT	CARSSTLSDRPKLFF
-	TRBJ1-1	TRBV10-1	TRBD1	TGCGCCAGCAGGGGGGACAGGGGAGGGTCTGAAGCTTTCTTT	CASRGDRGGSEAFF
-	TRBJ2-1	TRBV19	-	TGTGCCAGTAGTATACTCAGGCCCGGTCAGGATGAGCAGTTCTTC	CASSILRPGQDEQFF
-	TRBJ2-1	TRBV2	-	TGTGCCAGCACCTTAGATTTACCGGGCAATGAGCAGTTCTTC	CASTLDLPGNEQFF
-	TRBJ2-3	TRBV29-1	TRBD1	TGCAGCGTCGACAGGGTCGATACGCAGTATTTT	CSVDRVDTQYF
few	TRBJ2-7	TRBV6-1	TRBD2	TGTGCCAGCAGTGAAGCGCCGGCACTAGCGGGGGACGAGCAGTACTTC	CASSEAPALAGDEQYF
-	TRBJ1-5	TRBV2	TRBD1	TGTGCCAGCACCCTAGGACAGGGAAATCAGCCCCAGCATTTT	CASTLGQGNQPQHF
-	TRBJ1-1	TRBV18	TRBD1	TGTGCCAGCTCACCAGAGGGGGCGGACACTGAAGCTTTCTTT	CASSPEGADTEAFF
-	TRBJ2-7	TRBV14	-	TGTGCCAGCAGCCAATCCACATTCAGAACCTACGAGCAGTACTTC	CASSQSTFRTYEQYF
few	TRBJ1-5	TRBV5-6	TRBD1	TGTGCCAGCAGCCGTAGGGCAGGGGGTTTCAATCAGCCCCAGCATTTT	CASSRRAGGFNQPQHF
-	TRBJ2-6	TRBV7-2	-	TGTGCCAGCAGCCCCCGCTCTGGGGCCAACGTCCTGACTTTC	CASSPRSGANVLTF
few	TRBJ1-1	TRBV27	TRBD1	TGTGCCAGCAGTGCCCTGTCGGACAGGGGCCTCATGAACACTGAAGCTTTCTTT	CASSALSDRGLMNTEAFF
-	TRBJ2-7	TRBV28	TRBD1	TGTGCCAGCAGTTTACGGGACAGGGGCTATAGCGAGCAGTACTTC	CASSLRDRGYSEQYF
-	TRBJ1-1	TRBV4-1	-	TGCGCCAGCAGCTCCCGGACACTTGGCGACGGCACTGAAGCTTTCTTT	CASSSRTLGDGTEAFF
-	TRBJ2-7	TRBV5-8	-	TGTGCCAGCAGCTTAACTACCTACGAGCAGTACTTC	CASSLTTYEQYF
-	TRBJ1-5	TRBV28	-	TGTGCCAGCAAATCGACAGCCGATTACAATCAGCCCCAGCATTTT	CASKSTADYNQPQHF
-	TRBJ1-5	TRBV19	-	TGTGCCAGTAGTTTCCTCGATCAGCCCCAGCATTTT	CASSFLDQPQHF
once	TRBJ2-5	TRBV7-9	-	TGTGCCAGCAGCTTAGGGATCAGGGTCCAAGAGACCCAGTACTTC	CASSLGIRVQETQYF
many	TRBJ1-1	TRBV6-1	TRBD1	TGTGCCACCGAGGTAGGGGGCGGAAACACTGAAGCTTTCTTT	CATEVGGGNTEAFF
-	TRBJ1-1	TRBV6-5	TRBD1	TGTGCCAGCAGTTACTCCGGGACAGGCGGGACTGAAGCTTTCTTT	CASSYSGTGGTEAFF
-	TRBJ2-7	TRBV28	-	TGTGCCAGCAGTTTGCTCGGGTACGAGCAGTACTTC	CASSLLGYEQYF
-	TRBJ1-2	TRBV28	-	TGTGCCAGCAGTTCACTTTGGGACTCAGAGATTGAGTACTATGGCTACACCTTC	CASSSLWDSEIEYYGYTF
-	TRBJ1-1	TRBV6-5	TRBD1	TGTGCCAGCAATAGGGGGCTTCTTGTGAACACTGAAGCTTTCTTT	CASNRGLLVNTEAFF
-	TRBJ1-2	TRBV27	-	TGTGCCAGCACCTCACTCCGGCGGGGGGGGACTAACTATGGCTACACCTTC	CASTSLRRGGTNYGYTF
-	TRBJ2-7	TRBV19	-	TGTGCCAGTAGTATCCAGGGCTACGAGCAGTACTTC	CASSIQGYEQYF